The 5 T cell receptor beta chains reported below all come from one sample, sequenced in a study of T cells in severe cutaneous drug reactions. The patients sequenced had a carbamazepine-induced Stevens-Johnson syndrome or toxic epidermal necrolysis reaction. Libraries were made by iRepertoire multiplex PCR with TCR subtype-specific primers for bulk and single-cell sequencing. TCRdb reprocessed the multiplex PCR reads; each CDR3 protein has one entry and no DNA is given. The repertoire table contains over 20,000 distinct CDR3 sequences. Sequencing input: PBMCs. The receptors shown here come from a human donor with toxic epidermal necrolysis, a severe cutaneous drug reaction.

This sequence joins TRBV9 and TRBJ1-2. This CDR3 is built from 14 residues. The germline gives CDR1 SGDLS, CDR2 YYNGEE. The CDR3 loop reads CASSPPREGYGYTF. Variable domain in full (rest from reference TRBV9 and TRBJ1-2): DSGVTQTPKHLITATGQRVTLRCSPRSGDLSVYWYQQSLDQGLQFLIQYYNGEERAKGNILERFSAQQFPDLHSELNLSSLELGDSALYFCASSPPREGYGYTFGSGTRLTVV.

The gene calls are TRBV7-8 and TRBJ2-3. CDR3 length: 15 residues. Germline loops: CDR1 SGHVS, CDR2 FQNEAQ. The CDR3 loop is CASSFERPHTDTQYF. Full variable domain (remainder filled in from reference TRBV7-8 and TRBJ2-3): GAGVSQSPRYKVAKRGQDVALRCDPISGHVSLFWYQQALGQGPEFLTYFQNEAQLDKSGLPSDRFFAERPEGSVSTLKIQRTQQEDSAVYLCASSFERPHTDTQYFGPGTRLTVL.

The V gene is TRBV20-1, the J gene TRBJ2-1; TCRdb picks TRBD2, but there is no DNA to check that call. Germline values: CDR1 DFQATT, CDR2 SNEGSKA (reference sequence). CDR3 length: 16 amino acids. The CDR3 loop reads CSARAEGTARVNEQFF.

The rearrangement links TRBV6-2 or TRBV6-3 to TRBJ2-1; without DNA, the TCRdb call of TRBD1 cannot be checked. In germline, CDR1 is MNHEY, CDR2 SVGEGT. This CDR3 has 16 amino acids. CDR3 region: CASSYSPDRVGNEQFF.

The CDR3 sequence is CASTKRKYYEQYF. The V and J genes are TRBV5-6 and TRBJ2-7; the D gene TCRdb calls, TRBD2, cannot be checked with no DNA. Germline-derived CDR1 and CDR2 are SGHDT and YYEEEE. The CDR3 runs 13 residues. The full variable domain, its missing parts supplied by reference TRBV5-6 and TRBJ2-7, is DAGVTQSPTHLIKTRGQQVTLRCSPKSGHDTVSWYQQALGQGPQFIFQYYEEEERQRGNFPDRFSGHQFPNYSSELNVNALLLGDSALYLCASTKRKYYEQYFGPGTRLTVT.